The 23 T cell receptor beta chains presented below share a single source sample, sequenced in a study of OX40 agonist ivuxolimab in advanced cancers. Sequencing was performed with immunoSEQ multiplex PCR; in TCRdb, only in-frame clones are kept and a portion is missing. The sample holds around 67,000 clones; around nine tenths are singletons and the top ten take 1.3%. The sample here was CD4+ or CD8+ T cells sorted from blood, taken in a trial of the OX40 agonist ivuxolimab. Receptor source: an adult with an advanced solid tumor such as melanoma, head and neck, liver or kidney cancer.

The chain joins TRBV19 to TRBJ2-5, with TRBD1 identical over 10 bases. Trimming removed 9 bases from V and 7 bases from J; junction bases left unmatched: 5. CDR3 length: 12 residues. Germline loops: CDR1 LNHDA, CDR2 SQIVND (reference sequence). The CDR3 coding sequence is TGTGCCAGCAGACAGGGGGCTATGACCCAGTACTTC. It codes for CASRQGAMTQYF.

As DNA, the CDR3 is TGTGCCAGCAGTTTAGCGGCGGGTACCTACGAGCAGTACTTC. Its protein product is CASSLAAGTYEQYF. The chain couples TRBV28 to TRBJ2-7, with a possible D match to TRBD2 (5 bases). The CDR3 contains 14 residues. V was pared by 2 bases and J by 2 bases, with 10 bases between. Germline CDR1 MDHEN, CDR2 SYDVKM.

This chain uses TRBV6-6 with TRBJ2-7; D is unresolved. CDR1 and CDR2 (germline): MNHNY, SVGAGI (reference sequence). Trimming took 7 bases from V and 5 from J, leaving 18 bases between them. There are 14 residues in the CDR3. The CDR3 loop is CASNPVRVFHEQYF. The CDR3 nucleotides read TGTGCCAGCAACCCAGTTAGGGTCTTTCACGAGCAGTACTTC.

The chain links TRBV19 to TRBJ2-7; 9 bases match TRBD1. The germline V gene encodes CDR1 LNHDA and CDR2 SQIVND (reference sequence). CDR3 size: 14 residues. With 3 bases clipped from V and 6 bases from J, the junction kept 6 bases outside the gene matches. The CDR3 DNA follows: TGTGCCAGTAGTATGCGGGACAGGGATGCCGAGCAGTACTTC. It is translated as CASSMRDRDAEQYF.

The rearrangement links TRBV11-2 to TRBJ2-5; no reliable D call. CDR3 length: 15 residues. CDR1 and CDR2 from the germline V gene are SGHAT and FQNNGV. The V and J ends lost 1 base and 4 bases respectively, with 13 bases between them. The CDR3: CASSLALVSGETQYF. The CDR3 DNA reads TGTGCCAGCAGCTTAGCCCTAGTTTCAGGAGAGACCCAGTACTTC.

The V gene is TRBV9, the J gene TRBJ2-3, with TRBD2 matching over 10 bases. In germline, CDR1 is SGDLS, CDR2 YYNGEE. This CDR3 has 16 amino acids. Trimming took 3 bases from V and 4 from J; bases not matched to a gene: 8. This CDR3 reads CASSAPSGRRADTQYF. The CDR3 bases are TGTGCCAGCAGCGCCCCTAGCGGGAGAAGGGCAGATACGCAGTATTTT.

V is TRBV5-1 and J is TRBJ2-2, with D unresolved. The ends were cut back, 0 bases at V and 2 bases at J, with 11 bases in the middle. The CDR3 loop spans 16 amino acids. Looked up from germline, CDR1 is SGHRS and CDR2 is YFSETQ. DNA of the CDR3: TGCGCCAGCAGCTTGGTAGGCACCTTAAACACCGGGGAGCTGTTTTTT. Translation: CASSLVGTLNTGELFF.

V usage is TRBV28 and J usage is TRBJ1-1; D is unresolved. CDR1 is MDHEN, CDR2 SYDVKM, per germline. V was trimmed by 5 bases and J by 5 bases, leaving 9 bases between them. This CDR3 is 12 amino acids long. The CDR3 protein is CASSIFRTEAFF. CDR3 nucleotides: TGTGCCAGCAGTATTTTCAGGACTGAAGCTTTCTTT. The full variable domain, in which reference TRBV28 and TRBJ1-1 provide the parts outside the CDR3, is DVKVTQSSRYLVKRTGEKVFLECVQDMDHENMFWYRQDPGLGLRLIYFSYDVKMKEKGDIPEGYSVSREKKERFSLILESASTNQTSMYLCASSIFRTEAFFGQGTRLTVV.

V and J are TRBV6-5 and TRBJ2-7; a weak D match, TRBD1 (6 bases). V lost 5 bases to trimming and J lost 4 bases, with 9 bases between them. Germline loops: CDR1 MNHEY, CDR2 SVGAGI. This CDR3 has 12 residues. The CDR3 protein is CASSKQGYEQYF. The CDR3 region has the DNA TGTGCCAGCAGTAAACAGGGATACGAGCAGTACTTC.

This chain links TRBV30 with TRBJ1-1, with 11 positions matching TRBD1. In germline, CDR1 is GTSNPN, CDR2 SVGIG (reference sequence). The CDR3 totals 13 residues. V shed 8 bases and J 4 bases; nucleotides not matched to a gene: 6. CDR3 loop: CAGDRGLVTEAFF. The CDR3 bases are TGTGCCGGGGACAGGGGGTTGGTCACTGAAGCTTTCTTT.

This chain uses TRBV30 with TRBJ2-5, with 10 bases aligning to TRBD1. This CDR3 has 15 residues. The germline V gene has CDR1 GTSNPN and CDR2 SVGIG (reference sequence). The ends lost 3 bases at V and 4 bases at J; junction bases unmatched: 8. The DNA of the CDR3 is TGTGCCTGGAGCGACCCGGGACAGGGGTCAGAGACCCAGTACTTC. This sequence encodes CAWSDPGQGSETQYF.

This clone was recorded a few times. The chain uses TRBV28 and TRBJ1-2; no definite D call. CDR1 is MDHEN and CDR2 is SYDVKM in the germline V gene. Between the trimmed V and J ends, which lost 2 bases and 4 bases, there was a span of 14 bases. CDR3 length: 15 residues. Written as DNA, the CDR3 is TGTGCCAGCAGTTTAGCCTCCGGGAGCTTCTATGGCTACACCTTC. Translated: CASSLASGSFYGYTF.

V gene TRBV30 combines with J gene TRBJ2-2; D gene ambiguous. The V end lost 4 bases, the J end lost 4 bases, and 13 bases lay between the germline ends. The CDR3 contains 14 residues. CDR1 and CDR2 from the germline V gene are GTSNPN and SVGIG (reference sequence). CDR3 protein: CAWNKGRVTGELFF. CDR3 nucleotides: TGTGCCTGGAATAAGGGCCGGGTCACCGGGGAGCTGTTTTTT.

The chain carries TRBV28 and TRBJ1-5, with D perhaps matching TRBD1 (5 bases). Per germline, CDR1 MDHEN and CDR2 SYDVKM. The V gene lost 6 bases and the J gene lost 2 bases, with 17 bases spanning the gap. This CDR3 contains 16 residues. The CDR3 DNA follows: TGTGCCAGCAGCCCTTTTGGGGGGTCCCGCAATCAGCCCCAGCATTTT. Translating gives CASSPFGGSRNQPQHF.

The chain employs TRBV6-6 and TRBJ2-3, with unresolved D. This CDR3 comprises 12 residues. Trimming removed 6 bases at V and 6 bases at J, with 10 bases between. Germline assignment: CDR1 MNHNY and CDR2 SVGAGI (reference sequence). The chain's CDR3 is CASSSPWDTQYF. CDR3 nucleotides: TGTGCCAGCAGCTCACCGTGGGATACGCAGTATTTT.

This rearrangement joins TRBV4-1 to TRBJ1-4; D is ambiguous. Germline CDR1 is MGHRA and CDR2 is YSYEKL. Trimming pared 1 base from V and 4 bases from J, leaving 7 bases between. This CDR3 is 14 amino acids long. CDR3 DNA sequence: TGCGCCAGCAGCCAAGTGCAGAGTAATGAAAAACTGTTTTTT. Translation gives CASSQVQSNEKLFF.

This chain connects TRBV7-2 to TRBJ2-7, with TRBD1 as a possible D gene (6 bases). V lost 5 bases, J lost 1 base, and 15 bases lay in between. The V gene's germline CDR1 is SGHTA and CDR2 FQGNSA. The CDR3 runs to 15 residues. The CDR3 DNA is TGTGCCAGCAGCCGAGCACAGGGTGGGTCCTACGAGCAGTACTTC. Its translation is CASSRAQGGSYEQYF.

The chain joins TRBV6-5 to TRBJ1-5; D is uncertain. The germline CDR1 and CDR2 sequences are MNHEY and SVGAGI. Between the trimmed V and J ends, which lost 0 bases and 4 bases, there was a span of 7 bases. The CDR3 runs to 14 residues. The CDR3 spells CASSYSSQNQPQHF. The DNA of the CDR3 is TGTGCCAGCAGTTACTCGTCCCAAAATCAGCCCCAGCATTTT.

This chain uses TRBV7-2 with TRBJ2-3; 10 bases align to TRBD2. V trimming: 1 base; J trimming: 4 bases; junction bases outside the gene matches: 2. The CDR3 is 15 amino acids. CDR1 is SGHTA and CDR2 is FQGNSA in the germline V gene. CDR3 nucleotide sequence: TGTGCCAGCAGCTTAGGGCTAGCGGGGGCAGATACGCAGTATTTT. It codes for CASSLGLAGADTQYF.

V usage is TRBV5-1 and J usage is TRBJ2-7, with D tentatively TRBD1 (6 bases). CDR1 is SGHRS and CDR2 is YFSETQ in the germline V gene. Trimming took off 4 bases at V and 3 bases at J, with 20 bases between the two ends. CDR3 length: 16 residues. The CDR3 nucleotides read TGCGCCAGCAGCCCCAAAACAGGGACCTTTGACTACGAGCAGTACTTC. This sequence encodes CASSPKTGTFDYEQYF.

This chain uses TRBV30 with TRBJ1-5; no definite D call. The CDR3 length is 11 residues. Germline CDR1 is GTSNPN and CDR2 is SVGIG (reference sequence). V was cut by 0 bases and J by 7 bases, with 4 bases left in between. CDR3 region: CAWSVGQPQHF. The CDR3 DNA reads as TGTGCCTGGAGTGTAGGCCAGCCCCAGCATTTT.

The chain combines TRBV30 with TRBJ1-3; 7 bases align to TRBD1. Per germline, CDR1 GTSNPN and CDR2 SVGIG (reference sequence). This CDR3 contains 17 residues. The junction had 13 bases not matched to a gene; V was cut back by 5 bases and J by 0 bases. CDR3 sequence: CAWANTGVPISGNTIYF. DNA for the CDR3: TGTGCCTGGGCGAACACAGGGGTCCCCATCTCTGGAAACACCATATATTTT.

The chain is built from TRBV15 and TRBJ2-3, with TRBD2 as a possible D gene (6 bases). V lost 1 base, J lost 4 bases, and 18 bases lay in between. CDR1 and CDR2 from the germline V gene are LNHNV and YYDKDF (reference sequence). The CDR3 sequence is 17 residues long. The CDR3 DNA reads TGTGCCACCAGCAGAGCCACGACTAGGCGGCGAGCAGATACGCAGTATTTT. This codes for CATSRATTRRRADTQYF.